What follows are 6 T cell receptor beta chains derived from one specimen sequenced in a study of cytomegalovirus exposure and HLA in healthy donors. PCR involved 60 Vbeta and 13 Jbeta primers. Here immunoSEQ multiplex PCR was the method, and the copy in TCRdb shows in-frame clones only, minus some. The sample records fewer than 200,000 clones, around 84% being singletons. What was sequenced was PBMCs. These receptors were obtained from a woman younger than 35 in good health and CMV-seronegative.

This clone was counted between two and nine times. This rearrangement joins TRBV30 to TRBJ1-2; 7 bases fit TRBD1. Trimming at V came to 3 bases and at J to 4 bases, leaving 14 bases not matched to a gene. The CDR3 has 16 residues. Per germline, CDR1 GTSNPN and CDR2 SVGIG (reference sequence). CDR3 loop: CAWSPGGAGGAYGYTF. CDR3 nucleotide sequence: TGTGCCTGGAGCCCCGGGGGGGCAGGGGGTGCCTATGGCTACACCTTC.

Only a few counts were recorded for this clone. The CDR3 sequence: CASHRTETNYGYTF. The CDR3, as DNA: TGTGCCAGCCATAGGACAGAGACTAACTATGGCTACACCTTC. This rearrangement joins TRBV2 to TRBJ1-2, with TRBD1 as a possible D gene (6 bases). This CDR3 has 14 residues. The V end lost 8 bases, the J end lost 0 bases, and 13 bases lay between the germline ends. CDR1 and CDR2 from the germline V gene are SNHLY and FYNNEI. The full variable domain, its missing parts supplied by reference TRBV2 and TRBJ1-2, is EPEVTQTPSHQVTQMGQEVILRCVPISNHLYFYWYRQILGQKVEFLVSFYNNEISEKSEIFDDQFSVERPDGSNFTLKIRSTKLEDSAMYFCASHRTETNYGYTFGSGTRLTVV.

The DNA of the CDR3 is TGCAGCGTTCAGGGACTAGCGGGAGGATACTACAATGAGCAGTTCTTC. Its translation is CSVQGLAGGYYNEQFF. This chain links TRBV29-1 with TRBJ2-1, with 15 bases identical to TRBD2. Trimming removed 5 bases from V and 3 bases from J; junction bases left unmatched: 5. The V gene's germline CDR1 is SQVTM and CDR2 ANQGSEA. The CDR3 spans 16 residues.

The J gene is TRBJ1-4, the V gene TRBV30; weak D call: TRBD1 (6 bases). Looked up from germline, CDR1 is GTSNPN and CDR2 is SVGIG (reference sequence). Trimming took 0 bases from V and 0 from J, leaving 17 bases between them. The length of the CDR3 is 18 residues. This chain's CDR3 is CAWSVRDTQFATNEKLFF. As DNA, the CDR3 is TGTGCCTGGAGTGTACGGGACACTCAGTTTGCAACTAATGAAAAACTGTTTTTT. Full variable domain (missing parts from reference TRBV30 and TRBJ1-4): SQTIHQWPATLVQPVGSPLSLECTVEGTSNPNLYWYRQAAGRGLQLLFYSVGIGQISSEVPQNLSASRPQDRQFILSSKKLLLSDSGFYLCAWSVRDTQFATNEKLFFGSGTQLSVL.

The chain recombines TRBV5-1 with TRBJ2-1, with TRBD2 as a possible D gene (6 bases). Trimming left V 3 bases short and J 6 bases short, with 13 bases between. Per the germline V gene, CDR1 is SGHRS and CDR2 is YFSETQ. There are 14 residues in the CDR3. The CDR3 DNA reads as TGCGCCAGCAGCTCCGAGAGGAGGGGCAATGAGCAGTTCTTC. Protein sequence: CASSSERRGNEQFF.

V usage is TRBV7-9 and J usage is TRBJ1-2; D is undetermined. V lost 1 base, J lost 6 bases, and 15 bases lay in between. The length of the CDR3 is 15 residues. CDR1 SEHNR and CDR2 FQNEAQ come from the germline V gene (reference sequence). The CDR3 coding sequence is TGTGCCAGCAGCTTAGAGATATTCTCGGGGAATGGCTACACCTTC. Its translation is CASSLEIFSGNGYTF.